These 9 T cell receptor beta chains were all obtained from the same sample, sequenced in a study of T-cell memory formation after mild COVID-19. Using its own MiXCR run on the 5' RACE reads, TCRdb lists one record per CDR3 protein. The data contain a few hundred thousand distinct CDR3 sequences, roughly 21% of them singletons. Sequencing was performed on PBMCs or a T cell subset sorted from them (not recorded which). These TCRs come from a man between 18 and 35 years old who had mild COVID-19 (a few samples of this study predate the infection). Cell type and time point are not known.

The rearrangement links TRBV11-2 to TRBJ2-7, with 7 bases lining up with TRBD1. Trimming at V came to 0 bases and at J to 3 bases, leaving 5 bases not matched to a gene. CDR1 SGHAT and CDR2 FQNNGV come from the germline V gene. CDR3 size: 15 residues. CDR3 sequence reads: CASSLEGTAYYEQYV. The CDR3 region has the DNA TGTGCCAGCAGCTTAGAGGGGACAGCTTACTACGAGCAGTACGTC.

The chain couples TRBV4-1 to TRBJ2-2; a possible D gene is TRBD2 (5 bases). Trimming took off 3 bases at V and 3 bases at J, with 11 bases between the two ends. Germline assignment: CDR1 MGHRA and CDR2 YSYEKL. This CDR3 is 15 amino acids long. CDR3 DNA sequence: TGCGCCAGCAGCCAGACGGGAAGCTACACCGGGGAGCTGTTTTTT. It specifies CASSQTGSYTGELFF.

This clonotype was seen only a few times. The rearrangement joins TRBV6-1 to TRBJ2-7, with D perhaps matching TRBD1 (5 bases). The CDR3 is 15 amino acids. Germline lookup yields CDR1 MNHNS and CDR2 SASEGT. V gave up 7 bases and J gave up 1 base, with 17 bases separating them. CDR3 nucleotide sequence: TGTGCCAGCATGAGGACACACGATACTTCCTACGAGCAGTACTTC. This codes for CASMRTHDTSYEQYF.

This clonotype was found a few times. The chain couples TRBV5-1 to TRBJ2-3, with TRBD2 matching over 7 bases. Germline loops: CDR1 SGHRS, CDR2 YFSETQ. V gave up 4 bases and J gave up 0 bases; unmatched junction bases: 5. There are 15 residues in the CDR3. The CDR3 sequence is CASSMSGDSTDTQYF. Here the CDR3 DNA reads TGCGCCAGCAGCATGAGCGGGGATAGCACAGATACGCAGTATTTT. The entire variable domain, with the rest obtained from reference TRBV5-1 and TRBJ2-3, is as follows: KAGVTQTPRYLIKTRGQQVTLSCSPISGHRSVSWYQQTPGQGLQFLFEYFSETQRNKGNFPGRFSGRQFSNSRSEMNVSTLELGDSALYLCASSMSGDSTDTQYFGPGTRLTVL.

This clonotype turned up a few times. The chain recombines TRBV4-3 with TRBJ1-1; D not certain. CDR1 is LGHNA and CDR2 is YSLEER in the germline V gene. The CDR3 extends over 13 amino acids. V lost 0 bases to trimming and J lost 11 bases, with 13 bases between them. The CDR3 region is CASSQDNGIIAFF. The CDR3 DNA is TGCGCCAGCAGCCAAGATAACGGGATTATTGCTTTCTTT.

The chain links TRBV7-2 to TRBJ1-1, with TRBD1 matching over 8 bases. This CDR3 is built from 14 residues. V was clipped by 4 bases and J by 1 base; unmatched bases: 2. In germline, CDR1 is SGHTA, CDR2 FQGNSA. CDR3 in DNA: TGTGCCAGCAGCTCGACAGGGGCGAACACTGAAGCTTTCTTT. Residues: CASSSTGANTEAFF. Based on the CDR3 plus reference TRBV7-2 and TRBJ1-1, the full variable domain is GAGVSQSPSNKVTEKGKDVELRCDPISGHTALYWYRQSLGQGLEFLIYFQGNSAPDKSGLPSDRFSAERTGGSVSTLTIQRTQQEDSAVYLCASSSTGANTEAFFGQGTRLTVV.

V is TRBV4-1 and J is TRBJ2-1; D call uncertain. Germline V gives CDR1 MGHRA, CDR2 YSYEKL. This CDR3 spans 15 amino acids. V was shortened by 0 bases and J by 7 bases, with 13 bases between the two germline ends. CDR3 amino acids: CASSQDRTRWNEQFF. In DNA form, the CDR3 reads TGCGCCAGCAGCCAAGATCGGACCAGATGGAATGAGCAGTTCTTC.

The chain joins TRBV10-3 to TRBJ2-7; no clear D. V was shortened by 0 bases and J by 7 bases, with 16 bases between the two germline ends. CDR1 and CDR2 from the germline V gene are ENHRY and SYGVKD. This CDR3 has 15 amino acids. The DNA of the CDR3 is TGTGCCATCAGTGAGTCGAGGACGCCCTCCGGAGAGCAGTACGTC. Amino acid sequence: CAISESRTPSGEQYV.

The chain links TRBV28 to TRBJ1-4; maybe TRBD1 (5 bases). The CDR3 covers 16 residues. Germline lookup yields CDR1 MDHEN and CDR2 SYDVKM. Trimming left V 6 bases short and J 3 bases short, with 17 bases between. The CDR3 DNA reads TGTGCCAGCAGCCCTGGGGGAACAGAATCTAATGAAAAACTGTTTTTT. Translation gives CASSPGGTESNEKLFF.